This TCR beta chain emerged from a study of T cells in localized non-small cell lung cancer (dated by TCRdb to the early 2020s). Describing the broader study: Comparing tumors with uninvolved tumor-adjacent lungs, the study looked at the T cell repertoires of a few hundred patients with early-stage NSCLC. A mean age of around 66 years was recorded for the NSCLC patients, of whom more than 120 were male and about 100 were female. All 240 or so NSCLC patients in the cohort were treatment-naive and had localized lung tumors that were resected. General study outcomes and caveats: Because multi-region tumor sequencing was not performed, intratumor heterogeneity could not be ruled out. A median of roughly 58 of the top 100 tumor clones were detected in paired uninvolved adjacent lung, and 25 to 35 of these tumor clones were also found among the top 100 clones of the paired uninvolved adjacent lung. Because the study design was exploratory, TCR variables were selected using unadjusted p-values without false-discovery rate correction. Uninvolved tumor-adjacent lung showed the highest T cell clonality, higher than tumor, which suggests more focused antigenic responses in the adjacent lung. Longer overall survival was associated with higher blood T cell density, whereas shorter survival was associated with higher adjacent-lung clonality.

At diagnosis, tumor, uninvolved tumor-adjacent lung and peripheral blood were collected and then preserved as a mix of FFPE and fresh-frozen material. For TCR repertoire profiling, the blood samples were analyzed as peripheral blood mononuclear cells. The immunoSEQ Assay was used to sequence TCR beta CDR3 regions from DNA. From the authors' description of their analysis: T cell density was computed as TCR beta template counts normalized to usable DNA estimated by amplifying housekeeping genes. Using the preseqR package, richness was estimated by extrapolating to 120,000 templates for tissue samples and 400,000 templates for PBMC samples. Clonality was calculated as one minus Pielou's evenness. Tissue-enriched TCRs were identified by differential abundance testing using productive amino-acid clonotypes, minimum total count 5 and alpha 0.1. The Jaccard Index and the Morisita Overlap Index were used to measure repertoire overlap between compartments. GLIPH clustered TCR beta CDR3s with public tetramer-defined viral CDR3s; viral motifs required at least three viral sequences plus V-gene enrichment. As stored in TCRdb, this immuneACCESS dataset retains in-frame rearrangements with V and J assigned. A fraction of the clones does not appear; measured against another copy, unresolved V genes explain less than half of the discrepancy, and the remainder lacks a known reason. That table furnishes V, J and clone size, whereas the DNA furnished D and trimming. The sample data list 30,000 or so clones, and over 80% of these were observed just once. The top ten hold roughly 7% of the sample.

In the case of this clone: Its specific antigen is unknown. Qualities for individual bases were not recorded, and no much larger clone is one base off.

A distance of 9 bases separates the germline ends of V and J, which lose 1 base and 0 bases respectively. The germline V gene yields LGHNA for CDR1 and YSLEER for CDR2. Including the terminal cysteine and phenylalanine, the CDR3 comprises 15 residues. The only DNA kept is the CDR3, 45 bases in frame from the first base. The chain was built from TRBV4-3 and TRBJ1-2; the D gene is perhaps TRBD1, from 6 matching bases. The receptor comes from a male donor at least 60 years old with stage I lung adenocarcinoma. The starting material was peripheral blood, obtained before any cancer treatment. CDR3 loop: CASSQGTGPNYGYTF. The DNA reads TGCGCCAGCAGCCAAGGTACAGGGCCTAACTATGGCTACACCTTC.